The clone carrying this T cell receptor (beta chain) has more than one count but fewer than ten. Its antigen is not identified. This entry comes from a study of breast tumors, draining lymph nodes, adjacent tissues. MiXCR was run by TCRdb on the multiplex PCR reads, yielding one entry per CDR3 protein. The sample includes approximately 130,000 distinct CDR3 sequences, approximately 21% of them seen just once. The V end was cut by 3 bases, the J end by 6 bases, with 15 bases between. The CDR3 runs to 15 residues. Germline CDR1 and CDR2: SGDLS and YYNGEE. Samples came from axillary lymph nodes draining the breast cancer. Study findings and constraints: Data fit most tumor T cells coming from lymph node, expanding in tumor.

The gene calls are TRBV9 and TRBJ2-2, with a weak D call TRBD2 (6 bases). The source of this sequence is a female donor with breast cancer. Some clones in this sample may be carry-over from other donors' samples. What was sequenced was axillary lymph node tissue. In nucleotides, the CDR3 is TGTGCCAGCAGCGCCCAGGAGGGGTTTCCCGGGGAGCTGTTTTTT. Encoded protein: CASSAQEGFPGELFF.